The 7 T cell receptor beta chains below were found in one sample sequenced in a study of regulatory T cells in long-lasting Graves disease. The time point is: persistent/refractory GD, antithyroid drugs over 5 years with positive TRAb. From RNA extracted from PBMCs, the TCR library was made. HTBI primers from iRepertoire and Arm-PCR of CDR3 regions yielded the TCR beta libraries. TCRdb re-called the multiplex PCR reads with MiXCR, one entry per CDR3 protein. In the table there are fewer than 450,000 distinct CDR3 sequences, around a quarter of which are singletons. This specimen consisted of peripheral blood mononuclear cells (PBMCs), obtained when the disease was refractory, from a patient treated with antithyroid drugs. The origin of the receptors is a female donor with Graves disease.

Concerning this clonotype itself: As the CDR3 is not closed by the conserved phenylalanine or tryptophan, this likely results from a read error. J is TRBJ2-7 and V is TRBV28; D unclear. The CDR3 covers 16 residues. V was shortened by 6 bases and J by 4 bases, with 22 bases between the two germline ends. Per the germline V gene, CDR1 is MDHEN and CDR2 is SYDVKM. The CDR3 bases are TGTGCCAGCAGCTCATTCTCTAGGGTGGCTGGTTACGAGCAGTACCTC. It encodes CASSSFSRVAGYEQYL.

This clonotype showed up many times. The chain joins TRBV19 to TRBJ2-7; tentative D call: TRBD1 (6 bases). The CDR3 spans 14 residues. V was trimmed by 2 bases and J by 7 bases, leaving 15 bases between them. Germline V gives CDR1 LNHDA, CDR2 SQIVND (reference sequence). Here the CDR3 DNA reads TGTGCCAGTAGTATATTATCCGAAGGGGGTGAGCAGTACTTC. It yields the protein CASSILSEGGEQYF.

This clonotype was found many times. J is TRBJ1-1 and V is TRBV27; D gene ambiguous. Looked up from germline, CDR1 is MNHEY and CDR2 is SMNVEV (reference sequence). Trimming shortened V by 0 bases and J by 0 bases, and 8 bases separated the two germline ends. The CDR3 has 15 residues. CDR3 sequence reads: CASSLSTGLNTEAFF. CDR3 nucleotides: TGTGCCAGCAGTTTATCAACCGGGCTGAACACTGAAGCTTTCTTT.

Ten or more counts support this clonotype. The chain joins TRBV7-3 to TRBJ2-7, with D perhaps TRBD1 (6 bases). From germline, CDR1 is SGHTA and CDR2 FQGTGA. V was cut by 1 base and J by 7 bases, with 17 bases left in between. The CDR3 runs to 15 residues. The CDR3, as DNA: TGTGCCAGCAGCTTAAATTCAGGGGTGGTTGCGGAGCAGTACTTC. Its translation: CASSLNSGVVAEQYF.

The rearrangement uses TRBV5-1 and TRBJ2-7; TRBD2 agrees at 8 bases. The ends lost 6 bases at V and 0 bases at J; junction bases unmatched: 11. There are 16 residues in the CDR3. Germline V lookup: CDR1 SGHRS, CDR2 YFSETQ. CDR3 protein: CASTTLAGTSSYEQYF. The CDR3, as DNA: TGCGCCAGCACAACTCTGGCCGGGACTAGCTCCTACGAGCAGTACTTC.

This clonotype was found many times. The DNA for the CDR3 is TGTGCCAGCAGTGAAGCACGGGGCCGGGGGGAAGAGACCCAGTACTTC. It is translated as CASSEARGRGEETQYF. This chain links TRBV2 with TRBJ2-5; TRBD2 aligns across 7 bases. The germline V gene has CDR1 SNHLY and CDR2 FYNNEI. This CDR3 spans 16 amino acids. V shed 0 bases, J shed 3 bases, and the junction held 7 bases outside the gene matches.

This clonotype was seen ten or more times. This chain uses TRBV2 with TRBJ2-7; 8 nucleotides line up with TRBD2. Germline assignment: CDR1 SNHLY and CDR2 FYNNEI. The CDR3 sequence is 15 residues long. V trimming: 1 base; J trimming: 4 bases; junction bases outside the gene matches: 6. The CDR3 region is CASSEGGGRLYEQYF. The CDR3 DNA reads TGTGCCAGCAGTGAAGGGGGCGGGAGGCTGTACGAGCAGTACTTC.